This TCR beta chain was sequenced during a study of blood T cell repertoires in COVID-19. Some clones are missing from TCRdb's copy, which holds only in-frame ones; the method was immunoSEQ multiplex PCR. This table has a few hundred thousand clones, about nine tenths appearing once. Germline CDR1 and CDR2: KGHDR and SFDVKD. The CDR3 runs 15 residues. J was trimmed by 0 bases and V by 9 bases; bases with no gene match: 9. The rearrangement uses TRBV24-1 and TRBJ1-1; TRBD1 matches at 7 bases. This receptor was identified in a human donor in a cohort exposed to, infected with or recovered from COVID-19 (not recorded which). The donor label of this sample is uncertain. The specimen sequenced was PBMCs or T cells enriched from blood (not recorded which). The CDR3 region is CATVIGQALNTEAFF. DNA for the CDR3: TGTGCCACCGTAATTGGACAGGCTTTGAACACTGAAGCTTTCTTT.